One and the same sample provided the 25 T cell receptor beta chains below, sequenced in a study of neurological immune-mediated disorders. Time point indicated: longitudinal time-point 2. Via MiXCR, TCRdb re-called the 5' RACE reads, giving one row per CDR3 protein. The table has 84,000 or so distinct CDR3 sequences, 13% seen once. The sample comprised PBMCs. Receptors were obtained from a female donor with HTLV-1-associated myelopathy (HAM/TSP).

This clonotype was seen ten or more times. This chain connects TRBV12-3 or TRBV12-4 to TRBJ2-1; D uncertain. This CDR3 is built from 12 residues. Trimming took 2 bases from V and 8 from J, leaving 7 bases between them. Here the CDR3 reads CASSLRSDEQFF. Written as DNA, the CDR3 is TGTGCCAGCAGTTTACGTTCGGATGAGCAGTTCTTC.

This clonotype has at least ten counts. The chain employs TRBV6-2 or TRBV6-3 and TRBJ2-1; D unresolved. The CDR3 contains 12 residues. Germline CDR1 MNHEY, CDR2 SVGEGT. With 6 bases removed from V and 4 bases from J, the gap between germline ends came to 7 bases. This CDR3 reads CASRPNYNEQFF. The DNA for the CDR3 is TGTGCCAGCAGACCTAATTACAATGAGCAGTTCTTC.

This chain uses TRBV12-3 or TRBV12-4 with TRBJ2-7; 8 positions match TRBD1. The CDR3 is made up of 15 amino acids. The J segment lost 7 bases and the V segment lost 1 base, leaving 9 bases of the junction unmatched. In DNA, the CDR3 is TGTGCCAGCAGTTTAGTTGGACAGGGAGAGGTTGAGCAGTACTTC. It codes for CASSLVGQGEVEQYF.

This clonotype has ten or more counts. The chain recombines TRBV20-1 with TRBJ1-5; D is undetermined. The CDR3 is 12 amino acids. Between the trimmed V and J ends, which lost 3 bases and 4 bases, there was a span of 7 bases. CDR1 and CDR2 (germline): DFQATT, SNEGSKA (reference sequence). The CDR3 bases are TGCAGTGCTAGGATCGGGAATCAGCCCCAGCATTTT. This codes for CSARIGNQPQHF.

This chain connects TRBV20-1 to TRBJ2-5, with 7 nucleotides matching TRBD2. CDR3 length equals 14 residues. Germline CDR1 is DFQATT and CDR2 is SNEGSKA (reference sequence). CDR3 sequence: CSPNKREGKETQYF. The CDR3 bases are TGCAGCCCAAACAAAAGGGAGGGAAAGGAGACCCAGTACTTC.

This clonotype was observed at least ten times. The gene calls are TRBV5-5 and TRBJ1-1; D not certain. The CDR3 is 13 amino acids. Germline assignment: CDR1 SGHKS and CDR2 YYEKEE (reference sequence). Trimming pared 1 base from V and 2 bases from J, leaving 6 bases between. CDR3 amino acids: CASSLRFNTEAFF. The CDR3 DNA follows: TGTGCCAGCAGCTTGCGGTTTAACACTGAAGCTTTCTTT.

Many counts were recorded for this clonotype. The rearrangement joins TRBV7-2 to TRBJ1-2, with D maybe TRBD1 (5 bases). This CDR3 is built from 15 residues. Germline V gene lookup returns CDR1 SGHTA and CDR2 FQGNSA. V gave up 2 bases and J gave up 7 bases, with 17 bases separating them. The CDR3 DNA sequence: TGTGCCAGCAGCTTATTTGTAGGGGTGGAGGTTGGCTACACCTTC. This gives the protein CASSLFVGVEVGYTF.

This clonotype came up many times. The chain couples TRBV29-1 to TRBJ2-1; D may match TRBD1 or TRBD2 (5 bases each). This CDR3 has 12 residues. V shed 7 bases and J shed 8 bases, with 15 bases lying between them. The V gene's germline CDR1 is SQVTM and CDR2 ANQGSEA. CDR3 residues: CSARWGLDEQFF. As DNA, the CDR3 is TGCAGCGCCCGGTGGGGGTTGGATGAGCAGTTCTTC.

The chain has TRBV11-2 and TRBJ2-2; D is uncertain. CDR1 is SGHAT and CDR2 is FQNNGV in the germline V gene. The ends were cut back, 5 bases at V and 4 bases at J, with 8 bases in the middle. The CDR3 runs to 13 residues. The CDR3 spells CASSIESTGELFF. Here the CDR3 DNA reads TGTGCCAGCAGCATCGAAAGCACCGGGGAGCTGTTTTTT.

This clonotype was recorded a few times. The V and J genes are TRBV20-1 and TRBJ2-3; TRBD1 might be the D (5 bases). This CDR3 has 11 amino acids. Trimming left V 1 base short and J 8 bases short, with 7 bases between. Germline V CDR1 and CDR2: DFQATT, SNEGSKA (reference sequence). CDR3 region: CSARVQGTQYF. The CDR3 DNA follows: TGCAGTGCTAGAGTGCAGGGTACGCAGTATTTT.

There are many counts of this clonotype. The chain uses TRBV5-1 and TRBJ1-1; perhaps TRBD1 as D (5 bases). V lost 5 bases to trimming and J lost 5 bases, with 19 bases between them. Germline CDR1 is SGHRS and CDR2 is YFSETQ. The CDR3 runs 15 residues. The DNA of the CDR3 is TGCGCCAGCAGTTTTACCTGGGGCGCCGGGACTGAAGCTTTCTTT. Translating it yields CASSFTWGAGTEAFF.

V usage is TRBV28 and J usage is TRBJ1-6; maybe TRBD1 (6 bases). Germline CDR1 reads MDHEN; CDR2 reads SYDVKM. Trimming cost V 6 bases and J 5 bases, with 14 bases left between them. There are 15 residues in the CDR3. The CDR3 reads CASRGGTPHNSPLHF. CDR3 in DNA: TGTGCCAGCAGAGGCGGGACACCTCATAATTCACCCCTCCACTTT.

As to this clonotype: The junction differs from germline at one of its ends, possibly a read error. The chain is built from TRBV7-8 and TRBJ2-5; D may correspond to TRBD1 or TRBD2 (6 bases each). This CDR3 has 16 residues. CDR1 is SGHVS and CDR2 is FQNEAQ in the germline V gene. CDR3 nucleotide sequence: TGTGCCAGCAGCTTAGGTGTGGGGGGCCTTGGAGAGACCCATTACTTC. Encoded protein: CASSLGVGGLGETHYF. Combining the CDR3 with reference TRBV7-8 and TRBJ2-5 gives the whole variable domain GAGVSQSPRYKVAKRGQDVALRCDPISGHVSLFWYQQALGQGPEFLTYFQNEAQLDKSGLPSDRFFAERPEGSVSTLKIQRTQQEDSAVYLCASSLGVGGLGETHYFGPGTRLLVL.

Ten or more counts support this clonotype. The V and J genes are TRBV14 and TRBJ2-1; either TRBD1 or TRBD2 may fit D (5 bases each). The CDR3 loop spans 15 amino acids. Between the trimmed V and J ends, which lost 6 bases and 8 bases, there was a span of 20 bases. In germline, CDR1 is SGHDN, CDR2 FVKESK. CDR3 DNA sequence: TGTGCCAGCAGAGAAGGGACGGATTTGGGGCATGAGCAGTTCTTC. Translated, it gives CASREGTDLGHEQFF.

This clonotype appeared many times. The V gene is TRBV11-2, the J gene TRBJ2-5, with 7 bases matching TRBD1. After removal of 5 bases from V and 8 bases from J, the junction contained 11 bases not matched to a gene. From germline, CDR1 is SGHAT and CDR2 FQNNGV. This CDR3 has 14 amino acids. This chain's CDR3 is CASSRQGHLETQYF. CDR3 nucleotides: TGTGCCAGCAGCCGACAGGGACACCTGGAAACCCAGTACTTC.

This clonotype was seen repeatedly, ten times or more. Compared with germline, one end of the junction differs, possibly owing to a read error. J is TRBJ2-1 and V is TRBV15, with 8 bases matching TRBD2. Germline CDR1 reads LNHNV; CDR2 reads YYDKDF (reference sequence). The CDR3 sequence is 19 residues long. The DNA for the CDR3 is TGTGCTACCAGCAGAGATCTGCTCACGGGGGGGTATGGGTACAATGAGCAGTTCTTC. This sequence encodes CATSRDLLTGGYGYNEQFF.

This clonotype appeared many times. The chain employs TRBV4-2 and TRBJ2-1; 10 positions match TRBD1. CDR1 and CDR2 from the germline V gene are LGHNA and YNFKEQ. Trimming cost V 8 bases and J 6 bases; bases outside gene matches: 16. CDR3 length: 17 amino acids. CDR3 in DNA: TGTGCCAGCGGACGACAGGGGGCTACTCTAGGGGGCAATGAGCAGTTCTTC. This translates into CASGRQGATLGGNEQFF.

In its sample, this clonotype was seen many times. The genes are TRBV29-1 and TRBJ2-1; 11 bases agree with TRBD1. Germline assignment: CDR1 SQVTM and CDR2 ANQGSEA. The CDR3 runs 15 residues. The junction had 1 base not matched to a gene; V was cut back by 0 bases and J by 3 bases. The CDR3 loop reads CSVEDGTGGYNEQFF. The CDR3 DNA follows: TGCAGCGTTGAAGATGGGACAGGGGGCTACAATGAGCAGTTCTTC.

This clonotype was observed at least ten times. This rearrangement joins TRBV5-1 to TRBJ2-7; maybe TRBD1 (5 bases). The V and J ends lost 0 bases and 3 bases respectively, with 10 bases between them. Germline loops: CDR1 SGHRS, CDR2 YFSETQ. This CDR3 comprises 14 residues. DNA of the CDR3: TGCGCCAGCAGCTTGGGAGACAGCCTCTACGAGCAGTACTTC. Translating gives CASSLGDSLYEQYF.

This clonotype was counted at least ten times. The rearrangement links TRBV28 to TRBJ1-1, with D possibly matching TRBD1 (6 bases). The CDR3 runs 17 residues. V was cut by 7 bases and J by 0 bases, with 21 bases left in between. Germline V lookup: CDR1 MDHEN, CDR2 SYDVKM. In DNA, the CDR3 is TGTGCCAGCAATCAGTTCATGACAGGCCTTATGAACACTGAAGCTTTCTTT. Encoded protein: CASNQFMTGLMNTEAFF.

This clonotype was counted ten times or more. This sequence joins TRBV5-1 and TRBJ2-3; D call uncertain. Trimming stripped 4 bases from V and 0 bases from J, with 12 bases between. This CDR3 region has 15 residues. Germline V gene sequence: CDR1 SGHRS, CDR2 YFSETQ. Here the CDR3 DNA reads TGCGCCAGCAGCCCGGATCGGCCTAGCACAGATACGCAGTATTTT. Residues: CASSPDRPSTDTQYF.

This clonotype was seen at least ten times. The chain joins TRBV5-1 to TRBJ2-2, with 7 bases aligning to TRBD2. V trimming: 4 bases; J trimming: 4 bases; junction bases outside the gene matches: 10. The CDR3 has 16 amino acids. Germline V CDR1 and CDR2: SGHRS, YFSETQ. Here the CDR3 reads CASSPHKLASTGELFF. The DNA of the CDR3 is TGCGCCAGCAGCCCACATAAACTAGCGTCCACCGGGGAGCTGTTTTTT. The full variable domain, in which reference TRBV5-1 and TRBJ2-2 provide the parts outside the CDR3, is KAGVTQTPRYLIKTRGQQVTLSCSPISGHRSVSWYQQTPGQGLQFLFEYFSETQRNKGNFPGRFSGRQFSNSRSEMNVSTLELGDSALYLCASSPHKLASTGELFFGEGSRLTVL.

Regarding this clonotype: Just one base apart from a much larger clone, this may be a read error. The chain joins TRBV4-1 to TRBJ2-1, with 8 bases matching TRBD2. Germline V lookup: CDR1 MGHRA, CDR2 YSYEKL. This CDR3 has 17 amino acids. The CDR3 region is CANSPQLAARTNNEQFF. The CDR3, as DNA: TGCGCCAACAGCCCGCAACTAGCGGCCAGAACTAACAATGAGCAGTTCTTC.

There are many counts of this clonotype. DNA of the CDR3: TGTGCCAGCAGCCAACTAGCGGGGGACGATACGCAGTATTTT. Amino acids: CASSQLAGDDTQYF. The genes are TRBV3-1 and TRBJ2-3, with 10 positions matching TRBD2. Looked up from germline, CDR1 is LGHDT and CDR2 is YNNKEL (reference sequence). The V segment lost 2 bases and the J segment 6 bases; nucleotides outside the gene matches: 2. This CDR3 has 14 residues.

This clonotype appeared many times. The J gene is TRBJ2-2, the V gene TRBV11-2, with D unclear. This CDR3 spans 12 amino acids. Trimming removed 2 bases from V and 5 bases from J, with 3 bases in between. Per the germline V gene, CDR1 is SGHAT and CDR2 is FQNNGV. CDR3 sequence reads: CASSLRTGELFF. For the CDR3, the DNA is TGTGCCAGCAGCTTAAGGACCGGGGAGCTGTTTTTT.